The present TCR beta chain was sequenced within a study of blood T cell repertoires in COVID-19. Generated by immunoSEQ multiplex PCR, the TCRdb table keeps only in-frame clones and is missing some. The repertoire consists of approximately 490,000 clones, with approximately 90% occurring once and the leading ten covering around 0.7%. Germline V gives CDR1 LGHDT, CDR2 YNNKEL (reference sequence). The CDR3 consists of 13 residues. With 4 bases removed from V and 5 bases from J, the gap between germline ends came to 11 bases. Sequenced material: PBMCs or T cells enriched from blood (not recorded which). The TCR comes from a woman under 30 who had recovered from COVID-19. The chain recombines TRBV3-1 (or the pseudogene TRBV3-2) with TRBJ1-1; weak D call: TRBD1 (6 bases). In DNA, the CDR3 is TGTGCCAGCAGCCCCTTACAGGGAACTGAAGCTTTCTTT. Translating it yields CASSPLQGTEAFF.